What follows are 7 T cell receptor beta chains derived from one specimen sequenced in a study of cytomegalovirus exposure and HLA in healthy donors. Repertoires were generated with immunoSEQ multiplex PCR, while TCRdb's copy carries only in-frame clones and drops some. The data hold 190,000 or so clones, with about 86% observed a single time. What was sequenced was PBMCs. These receptors originate from a woman between 18 and 29 years old in good health and CMV-seropositive.

The V and J genes are TRBV5-4 and TRBJ2-2; tentatively, D is TRBD2 (5 bases). CDR3 length: 16 residues. Trimming cost V 0 bases and J 3 bases, with 12 bases left between them. Germline loops: CDR1 SGHNT, CDR2 YYREEE (reference sequence). The CDR3 DNA is TGTGCCAGCAGCTTGGTGCCCTCCGGGGACACCGGGGAGCTGTTTTTT. Its protein is CASSLVPSGDTGELFF.

The chain is built from TRBV19 and TRBJ2-5, with D hard to call. Deletions cut 3 bases from V and 7 bases from J, with 12 bases between. The CDR3 covers 13 residues. Looked up from germline, CDR1 is LNHDA and CDR2 is SQIVND (reference sequence). CDR3 bases: TGTGCCAGTAGTATTATCGACGCGGCGACCCAGTACTTC. Its translation: CASSIIDAATQYF. The variable domain in full, completed from reference TRBV19 and TRBJ2-5, reads DGGITQSPKYLFRKEGQNVTLSCEQNLNHDAMYWYRQDPGQGLRLIYYSQIVNDFQKGDIAEGYSVSREKKESFPLTVTSAQKNPTAFYLCASSIIDAATQYFGPGTRLLVL.

The chain is built from TRBV6-5 and TRBJ1-2; no clear D. V lost 0 bases and J 3 bases, leaving 11 bases between the germline ends. The CDR3 covers 15 residues. CDR1 and CDR2 from the germline V gene are MNHEY and SVGAGI. CDR3 region: CASSYSKQFYYGYTF. CDR3 bases: TGTGCCAGCAGTTACTCGAAACAGTTTTACTATGGCTACACCTTC.

The rearrangement uses TRBV29-1 and TRBJ1-2; perhaps TRBD1 as D (6 bases). The germline V gene has CDR1 SQVTM and CDR2 ANQGSEA. With 7 bases removed from V and 0 bases from J, the gap between germline ends came to 18 bases. The CDR3 spans 15 residues. The CDR3, as DNA: TGCAGCGCCGGCGGGGGGGCCCGATCTAACTATGGCTACACCTTC. Its translation: CSAGGGARSNYGYTF.

This clone was seen once. J is TRBJ2-2 and V is TRBV19; TRBD2 is a possible D gene (6 bases). The V and J ends lost 9 bases and 3 bases respectively, with 20 bases between them. The CDR3 contains 16 residues. The germline CDR1 and CDR2 sequences are LNHDA and SQIVND (reference sequence). CDR3 sequence: CASRNRDSIYTGELFF. The DNA of the CDR3 is TGTGCCAGCCGAAACCGGGACTCAATTTACACCGGGGAGCTGTTTTTT. The full variable domain, completed using reference TRBV19 and TRBJ2-2, is DGGITQSPKYLFRKEGQNVTLSCEQNLNHDAMYWYRQDPGQGLRLIYYSQIVNDFQKGDIAEGYSVSREKKESFPLTVTSAQKNPTAFYLCASRNRDSIYTGELFFGEGSRLTVL.

V is TRBV11-2 and J is TRBJ2-7; a weak D match, TRBD1 (6 bases). Germline V lookup: CDR1 SGHAT, CDR2 FQNNGV. The CDR3 consists of 18 residues. The ends were cut back, 5 bases at V and 2 bases at J, with 25 bases in the middle. The CDR3 is CASSHITGPVPPTYEQYF. CDR3 nucleotides: TGTGCCAGCAGCCACATAACAGGGCCGGTGCCGCCAACCTACGAGCAGTACTTC.

This clone was recorded a few times. The rearrangement uses TRBV5-4 and TRBJ1-2; D is possibly TRBD1 (6 bases). Germline V gene sequence: CDR1 SGHNT, CDR2 YYREEE (reference sequence). V lost 2 bases to trimming and J lost 8 bases, with 10 bases between them. This CDR3 region has 12 residues. Here the CDR3 reads CASSLQGGGYTF. CDR3 DNA: TGTGCCAGCAGCTTACAGGGAGGGGGCTACACCTTC.